Listed below are T cell receptor beta chains from one sample, sequenced in a study of metastatic and nonmetastatic thyroid tumors. Using MiXCR, TCRdb reanalyzed the PCR reads. The sample yields approximately 9,000 clones, under 40% seen once. Sequencing was performed on tumor tissue. These receptor sequences come from a female donor with papillary thyroid cancer or a benign thyroid nodule (not recorded which). Some clones in this sample may be carry-over from other donors' samples. CDR3s leave out the opening cysteine and the closing phenylalanine or tryptophan. A D gene is named only where the DNA matches it firmly.

TRBJ2-4,13,TRBV28,TRBD1,ASSFVGQGENIQY
TRBJ2-3,13,TRBV11-2,-,ASSPDQSWTDTQY
TRBJ2-5,11,TRBV28,-,ASRVGGVETQY
TRBJ2-3,10,TRBV20-1,TRBD1,SARDRDRPQY
TRBJ1-1,14,TRBV11-1,TRBD1,ASITWGQGTNTEAF
TRBJ1-3,11,TRBV3-1,-,ASSHGQGNTIY
TRBJ1-5,14,TRBV4-2,-,ASSQGAGDSNQPQH
TRBJ1-1,12,TRBV7-8,-,ASSLEGCPTEAF
TRBJ2-1,11,TRBV19,-,ASSIEGYNEQF
TRBJ2-7,10,TRBV10-3,-,AISERSNEQY
TRBJ1-6,13,TRBV16,-,ASIQWGSGWSPLH
TRBJ1-5,11,TRBV6-1,-,ASKSGPNQPQH
TRBJ2-3,12,TRBV6-1,TRBD2,ASSVSGSTDTQY
TRBJ2-7,12,TRBV7-7,-,ASSLGQGNYEQY
TRBJ2-2,14,TRBV5-6,TRBD1,SSSLVGQGDTGELF
TRBJ2-7,12,TRBV11-2,TRBD2,ASSQLAGEDEQY
TRBJ1-2,11,TRBV6-1,-,ASTRAWANCYT
TRBJ2-3,13,TRBV28,TRBD1,ASSSPQGAHDTQY
TRBJ1-3,13,TRBV20-1,-,SARVSRDAGNTIY
TRBJ2-3,13,TRBV20-1,-,SASSTKSSTDTQY
TRBJ2-7,12,TRBV20-1,-,SARVVGLVYEQY
TRBJ1-1,14,TRBV11-2,-,ASSLQTQGLNTEAF
TRBJ1-2,14,TRBV2,TRBD1,ASRDRGYLGNYGYT
TRBJ2-7,16,TRBV20-1,TRBD1,SARAWTGGFPFWYEQY
TRBJ1-2,10,TRBV6-1,-,ASTIEGYGYT
TRBJ2-2,12,TRBV5-1,-,ASSLYSNTGELF
TRBJ1-1,12,TRBV2,TRBD1,ASSVDRGGTEAF
TRBJ2-1,9,TRBV28,-,ASSVYNEQF
TRBJ2-7,12,TRBV18,-,ASSPPYSPYEQY
TRBJ1-1,10,TRBV20-1,-,SAPDFPLGAF
TRBJ1-6,13,TRBV6-2/TRBV6-3,-,ASSPAATANSPLH
TRBJ2-7,12,TRBV27,TRBD1,ASSPSGQLYEQY
TRBJ2-7,12,TRBV7-2,TRBD2,ASRTSGGSYEQY
TRBJ1-1,9,TRBV28,-,ASLRVTEAF
TRBJ2-1,14,TRBV20-1,TRBD2,SAREPAGGPGNEQF
TRBJ1-2,12,TRBV6-5,-,ASIYLRTTYGYT
TRBJ2-7,10,TRBV6-1,TRBD1,ASADRSNEQY
TRBJ1-1,9,TRBV20-1,-,SARVGYLAF
TRBJ2-3,14,TRBV13,-,ASSPSLGGRTDTQY
TRBJ2-2,12,TRBV9,-,ASSEVGTTGELF
TRBJ1-6,11,TRBV20-1,-,SARGTLDSPLH
TRBJ1-5,14,TRBV28,TRBD1,ASSWGGRGPDQPQH